This T cell receptor (beta chain) originates from a study of OX40 agonist ivuxolimab in advanced cancers. Describing the broader study: Ivuxolimab was a fully human IgG2 agonistic monoclonal antibody targeting the costimulatory receptor OX40 (CD134). Patients were allowed to have had prior anti-PD-1, anti-PD-L1 or anti-CTLA-4 therapy, and more than 35% of the dose-escalation patients had been treated with checkpoint inhibitors. Partial responses occurred in three dose-escalation patients: two with cutaneous melanoma and one with hepatocellular carcinoma. The paper covers the monotherapy dose-escalation part of the phase I ivuxolimab trial, which included N of about 50 patients. Peripheral TCRbeta sequencing aimed to test whether ivuxolimab altered TCR sequence diversity and caused clonal T-cell expansion. Intravenous ivuxolimab was administered to patients every 2 weeks at six dose levels: 0.01, 0.1, 0.3, 1.5, 3 and 10 mg/kg. Of the 50 to 55 dose-escalation patients, hepatocellular carcinoma was present in approximately 20, melanoma in approximately 15, renal cell carcinoma in 9 and head and neck cancer in 9. In the dose-escalation cohort, 75% to 90% of patients were male, and the mean age was around 60 years with a range of roughly 20 to 85.

The trial excluded patients who had a history of autoimmune disease or who were on systemic immunosuppression. In every dose cohort, peripheral blood was drawn for TCR sequencing at baseline, cycle 4 day 1, and cycle 7 day 1. The samples were taken from a phase I, first-in-human, multicenter, open-label dose-escalation trial of ivuxolimab. Adults with locally advanced or metastatic melanoma, renal cell, hepatocellular, or head and neck squamous cell carcinoma were enrolled in the trial. Before TCR sequencing, CD4+ T cells and CD8+ T cells from peripheral blood were sorted into separate populations. Genomic DNA was isolated from the sorted cells so that the TCRbeta CDR3 region could be sequenced. The immunoSEQ Assay was used to sequence the TCRbeta CDR3 regions. This immuneACCESS table, as held by TCRdb, lists in-frame sequences with V and J called but not all clones. Of the missing ones, under half trace to an unresolved V gene in checked studies; the others have no known cause. The sample includes tens of thousands of clones, with just over 85% observed a single time. The ten largest account for around 0.9% of the sample.

About this clone itself: It lacks a known antigen. No much larger clone is present one base from it, and per-base qualities are unavailable.

Beyond this particular receptor, the publication reports: Which antigens the clonally expanded peripheral T cells were specific for was not determined. At doses from 0.1 to 3.0 mg/kg, clonal expansion was seen in both CD4+ and CD8+ blood T cells between baseline and week 6. On average, CD8+ T cells showed more expanded clones than CD4+ T cells after ivuxolimab. In the 0.1-3.0 mg/kg groups, partial responders were among the patients with the lowest normalized peripheral clonal expansion, particularly in CD8+ T cells. Low levels of normalized T-cell clonal expansion were also shown by some nonresponding patients.

The germline V gene sets CDR1 to SGHTA and CDR2 to FQGTGA. Including cysteine and phenylalanine, the CDR3 has 14 amino acids. Only the CDR3 DNA stays, 42 bases, in frame from base 1. Clipping removes 5 bases from V and 10 bases from J, with 9 as the unmatched junction base count. Sequences were derived from CD4+ or CD8+ T cells sorted from blood, sampled in a trial of the OX40 agonist ivuxolimab. The sequence derives from an adult with an advanced solid tumor such as melanoma, head and neck, liver or kidney cancer. The chain links TRBV7-3 with TRBJ2-1; 9 nucleotides in the junction match TRBD2. The CDR3 amino acid sequence is: CASSLAGAGGEQFF. The sequenced DNA: TGTGCCAGCAGCCTAGCCGGGGCGGGAGGGGAGCAGTTCTTC.